This T cell receptor beta chain came from a study of identifying expanded T cells in peripheral blood. Concerning this clone: Antigen: not known.

The V end lost 5 bases, the J end lost 10 bases, and 17 bases lay between the germline ends. This CDR3 has 13 residues. Germline lookup yields CDR1 SEHNR and CDR2 FQNEAQ (reference sequence). During the collection period, no donor immune events like infections were recorded. Produced via immunoSEQ multiplex PCR; TCRdb's table is partial and in-frame only. This table has about 94,000 clones, roughly 90% appearing once. Study-wide results and caveats: Across healthy donors, higher total template counts meant significantly greater roughly two-week count variance. Over approximately two and four weeks, about 15 and 19 clones changed, versus around 1.2 between replicates.

The sequence came from a person between 18 and 70 years old in good health. V gene TRBV7-9 combines with J gene TRBJ1-1, with D uncertain. Material: blood. CDR3 loop: CASSDYQGSVAFF. The CDR3 coding sequence is TGTGCCAGCAGCGATTACCAAGGATCCGTAGCTTTCTTT.